Following are 22 T cell receptor beta chains from one sample sequenced in a study of beta chain features in type 1 diabetes. Sequenced material consisted of expressed TCRB transcripts (all of the isolated RNA was reverse transcribed). The assay was immunoSEQ multiplex PCR, and TCRdb's table has in-frame clones only and misses some. The sample yields about 110,000 clones, about 40% seen once. Specimen: stem cell memory CD4+ T cells from blood. These receptors were taken from a woman under 30 in good health.

This clone appeared a few times. The chain couples TRBV5-1 to TRBJ2-6; 7 bases fit TRBD2. The V segment lost 3 bases and the J segment 4 bases; nucleotides outside the gene matches: 13. Germline V lookup: CDR1 SGHRS, CDR2 YFSETQ. This CDR3 has 18 residues. CDR3 in DNA: TGCGCCAGCAGCTCGTCTGGGAGGGCTCTAGGGGGGGCCAACGTCCTGACTTTC. Translation gives CASSSSGRALGGANVLTF.

The sample holds one count of this clone. This chain joins TRBV28 and TRBJ2-3, with a tentative D call TRBD1 (6 bases). CDR3 length: 18 residues. Germline CDR1 reads MDHEN; CDR2 reads SYDVKM. The ends were cut back, 5 bases at V and 2 bases at J, with 23 bases in the middle. CDR3 in amino acids: CASSELVIRGQYTDTQYF. The CDR3 bases are TGTGCCAGCAGTGAATTAGTCATTAGGGGACAATACACAGATACGCAGTATTTT.

The genes are TRBV11-2 and TRBJ2-5; possible D gene TRBD2, 5 bases. The germline gives CDR1 SGHAT, CDR2 FQNNGV. Trimming took 2 bases from V and 5 from J, leaving 21 bases between them. The CDR3 spans 17 residues. CDR3 nucleotide sequence: TGTGCCAGCAGCTTACGCCGGAGGCAGGAAACTCGGGAGACCCAGTACTTC. Translating it yields CASSLRRRQETRETQYF.

The rearrangement joins TRBV4-2 to TRBJ1-2; D is unclear. Germline loops: CDR1 LGHNA, CDR2 YNFKEQ. The V and J ends lost 0 bases and 5 bases respectively, with 7 bases between them. The CDR3 length is 13 residues. This CDR3 reads CASSQDWLYGYTF. CDR3 DNA sequence: TGTGCCAGCAGCCAAGATTGGCTTTATGGCTACACCTTC.

The gene calls are TRBV18 and TRBJ1-2; tentatively, D is TRBD1 (5 bases). CDR3 length equals 13 residues. The germline gives CDR1 KGHSH, CDR2 LQKENI. V was clipped by 3 bases and J by 6 bases, with 11 bases between them. CDR3 bases: TGTGCCAGCTCACCGTCAGGGATCGATGGCTACACCTTC. It translates to CASSPSGIDGYTF.

This clone was observed a handful of times. The V call is TRBV6-5, the J call TRBJ2-1; 9 nucleotides agree with TRBD2. Germline V gives CDR1 MNHEY, CDR2 SVGAGI. This CDR3 is built from 14 residues. V lost 6 bases and J lost 5; bases outside the gene matches: 5. In DNA, the CDR3 is TGTGCCAGCAGCAACGGACTAGCGAACAATGAGCAGTTCTTC. It encodes CASSNGLANNEQFF.

The chain joins TRBV28 to TRBJ1-1; D not certain. CDR1 MDHEN and CDR2 SYDVKM come from the germline V gene. The CDR3 is made up of 13 amino acids. V shed 2 bases and J shed 1 base, with 5 bases lying between them. DNA for the CDR3: TGTGCCAGCAGTTTAGTTCGGAACACTGAAGCTTTCTTT. It translates to CASSLVRNTEAFF.

The V and J genes are TRBV18 and TRBJ1-1; D gene ambiguous. Trimming stripped 3 bases from V and 4 bases from J, with 15 bases between. The CDR3 has 15 amino acids. Germline CDR1 reads KGHSH; CDR2 reads LQKENI. This CDR3 is CASSPQWEGTTEAFF. CDR3 in DNA: TGTGCCAGCTCACCTCAGTGGGAGGGTACCACTGAAGCTTTCTTT.

The chain combines TRBV19 with TRBJ2-1; TRBD2 agrees at 14 bases. With 1 base clipped from V and 7 bases from J, the junction kept 9 bases outside the gene matches. The germline CDR1 and CDR2 sequences are LNHDA and SQIVND (reference sequence). The CDR3 has 18 amino acids. CDR3 sequence (DNA): TGTGCCAGTAGTATAGTTGGGACTAGCGGGAGAATTCGGAATGAGCAGTTCTTC. As protein: CASSIVGTSGRIRNEQFF.

This chain joins TRBV11-2 and TRBJ2-1, with TRBD2 matching 13 bases. This CDR3 has 14 residues. The trim removed 5 bases at V and 7 bases at J, leaving 2 bases unmatched. Looked up from germline, CDR1 is SGHAT and CDR2 is FQNNGV. The CDR3 coding sequence is TGTGCCAGCAGCGGGACTAGCGGGACAAATGAGCAGTTCTTC. Amino acid sequence: CASSGTSGTNEQFF.

The V and J genes are TRBV5-1 and TRBJ2-1; 10 bases are shared with TRBD2. With 0 bases clipped from V and 4 bases from J, the junction kept 4 bases outside the gene matches. CDR1 and CDR2 (germline): SGHRS, YFSETQ. This CDR3 spans 16 amino acids. The CDR3 spells CASSLATSGSYNEQFF. The CDR3 nucleotides are TGCGCCAGCAGCTTGGCGACTAGCGGGTCTTACAATGAGCAGTTCTTC.

V usage is TRBV7-3 and J usage is TRBJ1-1; no clear D. The CDR3 extends over 14 amino acids. Deletions cut 3 bases from V and 0 bases from J, with 8 bases between. Germline CDR1 reads SGHTA; CDR2 reads FQGTGA. The chain's CDR3 is CASSLGSLNTEAFF. In DNA form, the CDR3 reads TGTGCCAGCAGCTTGGGGAGTTTGAACACTGAAGCTTTCTTT.

This clone was detected only a few times. The rearrangement joins TRBV6-1 to TRBJ1-5; D unresolved. This CDR3 has 13 amino acids. Deletions cut 4 bases from V and 3 bases from J, with 7 bases between. Germline V lookup: CDR1 MNHNS, CDR2 SASEGT. This chain's CDR3 is CASSGGYNQPQHF. CDR3 in DNA: TGTGCCAGCAGTGGAGGGTACAATCAGCCCCAGCATTTT.

This chain links TRBV15 with TRBJ2-5; 9 positions agree with TRBD1. Germline V gene lookup returns CDR1 LNHNV and CDR2 YYDKDF (reference sequence). The CDR3 covers 14 residues. Trimming at V came to 2 bases and at J to 7 bases, leaving 5 bases not matched to a gene. Here the CDR3 DNA reads TGTGCCACCAGCAGAACCCGACAGGGGGGGACCCAGTACTTC. Translating gives CATSRTRQGGTQYF.

In this sample, this clone turned up a few times. This rearrangement joins TRBV7-3 to TRBJ2-1; TRBD2 matches 11 bases. The CDR3 is made up of 17 amino acids. The trim removed 5 bases at V and 0 bases at J, leaving 6 bases unmatched. Germline assignment: CDR1 SGHTA and CDR2 FQGTGA. The CDR3 reads CASSPRLAGSSYNEQFF. The CDR3 nucleotides are TGTGCCAGCAGCCCCCGACTAGCGGGATCCTCCTACAATGAGCAGTTCTTC.

This chain uses TRBV4-1 with TRBJ2-7, with D possibly being TRBD2 (5 bases). This CDR3 spans 16 amino acids. CDR1 and CDR2 from the germline V gene are MGHRA and YSYEKL. V was pared by 0 bases and J by 3 bases, with 15 bases between. CDR3 DNA sequence: TGCGCCAGCAGCCAAGATCTTGGAGGAAGGGTCTACGAGCAGTACTTC. This translates into CASSQDLGGRVYEQYF.

This chain links TRBV7-9 with TRBJ1-1; D is possibly TRBD1 (6 bases). The CDR3 has 14 residues. The germline V gene encodes CDR1 SEHNR and CDR2 FQNEAQ (reference sequence). The V end lost 5 bases, the J end lost 9 bases, and 19 bases lay between the germline ends. CDR3 loop: CASSPSGPRGKAFF. In DNA, the CDR3 is TGTGCCAGCAGCCCCTCTGGGCCCAGGGGTAAAGCTTTCTTT.

This chain joins TRBV6-5 and TRBJ2-5; 15 bases map to TRBD2. From germline, CDR1 is MNHEY and CDR2 SVGAGI. The J segment lost 5 bases and the V segment lost 2 bases, leaving 3 bases of the junction unmatched. The CDR3 extends over 16 amino acids. CDR3 protein: CASSYHGTSGRETQYF. DNA for the CDR3: TGTGCCAGCAGTTACCACGGGACTAGCGGGAGGGAGACCCAGTACTTC.

The chain has TRBV5-4 and TRBJ1-5; 7 nucleotides align to TRBD1. This CDR3 contains 14 residues. Germline assignment: CDR1 SGHNT and CDR2 YYREEE (reference sequence). The V and J ends lost 4 bases and 3 bases, in that order; junction bases with no gene match: 4. CDR3 in DNA: TGTGCCAGCAGCCTTACAGGGGTCAATCAGCCCCAGCATTTT. Its translation is CASSLTGVNQPQHF.

V usage is TRBV19 and J usage is TRBJ1-5; D uncertain. This CDR3 spans 17 amino acids. Looked up from germline, CDR1 is LNHDA and CDR2 is SQIVND (reference sequence). Deletions cut 3 bases from V and 0 bases from J, with 15 bases between. CDR3 in amino acids: CASSIPSDGDSNQPQHF. The CDR3 DNA reads as TGTGCCAGTAGTATTCCCTCGGACGGGGATAGCAATCAGCCCCAGCATTTT.

The chain joins TRBV20-1 to TRBJ2-7, with D maybe TRBD2 (5 bases). The germline V and J ends were trimmed by 6 bases and 7 bases, with 13 bases remaining between them. Germline-derived CDR1 and CDR2 are DFQATT and SNEGSKA (reference sequence). CDR3 length: 11 residues. In DNA, the CDR3 is TGCAGTGCGAGAAGAGGGTGGGAGCAGTACTTC. Amino acid sequence: CSARRGWEQYF.

The rearrangement joins TRBV6-1 to TRBJ1-2, with D possibly matching TRBD1 (6 bases). CDR1 is MNHNS, CDR2 SASEGT, per germline. V dropped 3 bases and J dropped 4 bases, with 21 bases sitting between them. The CDR3 is 17 amino acids. This CDR3 is CASSDGVGGTPLYGYTF. CDR3 DNA: TGTGCCAGCAGTGATGGGGTTGGGGGCACCCCTCTCTATGGCTACACCTTC.